These 25 T cell receptor beta chains were all obtained from the same sample, sequenced in a study of OX40 agonist ivuxolimab in advanced cancers. Using immunoSEQ multiplex PCR, the repertoire was profiled, and TCRdb retains in-frame clones only, with some absent. The sample has 46,000 or so clones, 70% to 80% seen once; the top ten hold more than 2.5%. This specimen was CD4+ or CD8+ T cells sorted from blood, taken in a trial of the OX40 agonist ivuxolimab. The receptors come from an adult with an advanced solid tumor such as melanoma, head and neck, liver or kidney cancer.

Here the CDR3 reads CASSYQAAVTDTQYF. The CDR3 nucleotides are TGTGCCAGCAGTTACCAGGCGGCTGTCACAGATACGCAGTATTTT. The chain recombines TRBV6-5 with TRBJ2-3, with D unresolved. V dropped 2 bases and J dropped 2 bases, with 11 bases sitting between them. Germline V gene sequence: CDR1 MNHEY, CDR2 SVGAGI. The CDR3 length is 15 residues.

The gene calls are TRBV30 and TRBJ1-6; D remains ambiguous. V lost 0 bases and J lost 9, with 18 bases in between. This CDR3 comprises 16 residues. Per the germline V gene, CDR1 is GTSNPN and CDR2 is SVGIG (reference sequence). The CDR3 region is CAWSVPGPKLSSPLHF. CDR3 nucleotide sequence: TGTGCCTGGAGTGTACCCGGACCAAAGTTAAGTTCACCCCTCCACTTT. Drawing the rest from reference TRBV30 and TRBJ1-6, the complete variable domain is SQTIHQWPATLVQPVGSPLSLECTVEGTSNPNLYWYRQAAGRGLQLLFYSVGIGQISSEVPQNLSASRPQDRQFILSSKKLLLSDSGFYLCAWSVPGPKLSSPLHFGNGTRLTVT.

The chain couples TRBV27 to TRBJ2-7, with TRBD2 matching 10 bases. This CDR3 contains 14 residues. Trimming cost V 3 bases and J 5 bases; bases outside gene matches: 4. From germline, CDR1 is MNHEY and CDR2 SMNVEV (reference sequence). The CDR3 reads CASSFVAGGNEQYF. DNA for the CDR3: TGTGCCAGCAGTTTCGTAGCGGGAGGTAACGAGCAGTACTTC.

This clone was seen only a few times. The chain employs TRBV6-1 and TRBJ1-2; a possible D gene is TRBD1 (6 bases). With 2 bases removed from V and 4 bases from J, the gap between germline ends came to 8 bases. This CDR3 comprises 13 residues. Looked up from germline, CDR1 is MNHNS and CDR2 is SASEGT. In DNA, the CDR3 is TGTGCCAGCAGTGAAAAGGGGGGCTATGGCTACACCTTC. The encoded protein is CASSEKGGYGYTF.

The chain couples TRBV15 to TRBJ1-5, with D possibly being TRBD1 (5 bases). The CDR3 totals 15 residues. The germline gives CDR1 LNHNV, CDR2 YYDKDF (reference sequence). The V end was cut by 0 bases, the J end by 3 bases, with 9 bases between. CDR3 region: CATSRDNRINQPQHF. In DNA, the CDR3 is TGTGCCACCAGCAGAGATAACAGGATCAATCAGCCCCAGCATTTT.

The chain has TRBV11-2 and TRBJ1-1; D is unresolved. Trimming stripped 1 base from V and 0 bases from J, with 15 bases between. CDR1 and CDR2 (germline): SGHAT, FQNNGV. This CDR3 comprises 17 residues. CDR3 nucleotides: TGTGCCAGCAGCTTAGCCCCACCGGGCAGAATGAACACTGAAGCTTTCTTT. This codes for CASSLAPPGRMNTEAFF. Based on the CDR3 plus reference TRBV11-2 and TRBJ1-1, the full variable domain is EAGVAQSPRYKIIEKRQSVAFWCNPISGHATLYWYQQILGQGPKLLIQFQNNGVVDDSQLPKDRFSAERLKGVDSTLKIQPAKLEDSAVYLCASSLAPPGRMNTEAFFGQGTRLTVV.

J is TRBJ2-5 and V is TRBV11-2; 9 bases agree with TRBD1. CDR3 length: 16 residues. V shed 2 bases, J shed 1 base, and the junction held 5 bases outside the gene matches. Looked up from germline, CDR1 is SGHAT and CDR2 is FQNNGV. CDR3 coding DNA: TGTGCCAGCAGCTTAAGCAACAGGGGGCGCCAAGAGACCCAGTACTTC. Translating it yields CASSLSNRGRQETQYF.

This clone came up a few times. In DNA, the CDR3 is TGTGCCAGCAGCTTGGAGAGGTCCGGGGAGCTGTTTTTT. Its translation is CASSLERSGELFF. The V and J genes are TRBV5-4 and TRBJ2-2; no reliable D call. The CDR3 has 13 amino acids. In germline, CDR1 is SGHNT, CDR2 YYREEE (reference sequence). V was clipped by 0 bases and J by 6 bases, with 6 bases between them. Based on the CDR3 plus reference TRBV5-4 and TRBJ2-2, the full variable domain is ETGVTQSPTHLIKTRGQQVTLRCSSQSGHNTVSWYQQALGQGPQFIFQYYREEENGRGNFPPRFSGLQFPNYSSELNVNALELDDSALYLCASSLERSGELFFGEGSRLTVL.

The J gene is TRBJ2-5, the V gene TRBV7-2; perhaps TRBD2 as D (6 bases). The CDR3 is made up of 14 amino acids. Trimming removed 7 bases from V and 2 bases from J, with 14 bases in between. From germline, CDR1 is SGHTA and CDR2 FQGNSA. CDR3 DNA: TGTGCCAGCACCGCCCGTGGGGGGCAAGAGACCCAGTACTTC. This translates into CASTARGGQETQYF.

The rearrangement joins TRBV7-2 to TRBJ2-7, with 7 bases that match TRBD2. CDR3 length: 14 amino acids. V lost 5 bases to trimming and J lost 5 bases; unmatched junction nucleotides: 9. In germline, CDR1 is SGHTA, CDR2 FQGNSA. The CDR3 DNA reads TGTGCCAGCAGCCTTGGAGGGACTACTAACGAGCAGTACTTC. It encodes CASSLGGTTNEQYF.

Ten or more counts support this clone. The rearrangement links TRBV9 to TRBJ2-3; D might be TRBD1 or TRBD2, each matching 5 bases. This CDR3 is 15 amino acids long. Between the trimmed V and J ends, which lost 0 bases and 5 bases, there was a span of 13 bases. The germline CDR1 and CDR2 sequences are SGDLS and YYNGEE. CDR3 amino acids: CASSVAGQGVDTQYF. The CDR3 DNA follows: TGTGCCAGCAGCGTAGCAGGGCAGGGAGTAGATACGCAGTATTTT.

This clone was observed a few times. The rearrangement uses TRBV5-6 and TRBJ2-7; D is unclear. Per the germline V gene, CDR1 is SGHDT and CDR2 is YYEEEE. V lost 4 bases and J lost 5, with 16 bases in between. This CDR3 is 14 amino acids long. As DNA, the CDR3 is TGTGCCAGCAGCCGCGCCTGGTGGGATCACGAGCAGTACTTC. It yields the protein CASSRAWWDHEQYF.

Here the CDR3 DNA reads TGCAGCGTCCGGGAGGGGGTATACGAGCAGTACTTC. This gives the protein CSVREGVYEQYF. The V gene is TRBV29-1, the J gene TRBJ2-7; 8 bases line up with TRBD2. Per germline, CDR1 SQVTM and CDR2 ANQGSEA. The CDR3 extends over 12 amino acids. After removal of 6 bases from V and 4 bases from J, the junction contained 5 bases not matched to a gene.

The chain recombines TRBV6-1 with TRBJ2-3, with 10 bases fitting TRBD2. CDR3 size: 15 residues. V gave up 6 bases and J gave up 2 bases; unmatched junction bases: 5. CDR1 MNHNS and CDR2 SASEGT come from the germline V gene. CDR3 protein: CASSYSGRPTDTQYF. CDR3 in DNA: TGTGCCAGCAGCTATAGCGGGAGGCCCACAGATACGCAGTATTTT.

The chain has TRBV5-4 and TRBJ2-3, with D possibly TRBD2 on 6 matching bases. V lost 1 base, J lost 0 bases, and 9 bases lay in between. Germline CDR1 and CDR2: SGHNT and YYREEE (reference sequence). The length of the CDR3 is 15 residues. The CDR3, as DNA: TGTGCCAGCAGCTTGAGCGGGTTTAGCACAGATACGCAGTATTTT. Protein: CASSLSGFSTDTQYF.

The V gene is TRBV7-3, the J gene TRBJ2-1; D is perhaps TRBD1 (6 bases). Per the germline V gene, CDR1 is SGHTA and CDR2 is FQGTGA. CDR3 size: 14 residues. Trimming shortened V by 5 bases and J by 9 bases, and 17 bases separated the two germline ends. The CDR3 nucleotides read TGTGCCAGCAGCGGGCTAGACAGGTCGGGTGAGCAGTTCTTC. Its protein is CASSGLDRSGEQFF.

The chain uses TRBV5-1 and TRBJ2-7, with a weak D call TRBD2 (6 bases). Germline V gene data show CDR1 as SGHRS and CDR2 as YFSETQ. Trimming removed 3 bases at V and 2 bases at J, with 12 bases between. The CDR3 is 14 amino acids. CDR3 sequence: CASSSGLDPYEQYF. DNA for the CDR3: TGCGCCAGCAGCTCGGGACTGGACCCCTACGAGCAGTACTTC.

The chain carries TRBV10-1 and TRBJ2-3; possibly TRBD1 or TRBD2 for D (5 bases each). The CDR3 totals 17 residues. The V end lost 0 bases, the J end lost 0 bases, and 13 bases lay between the germline ends. Germline-derived CDR1 and CDR2 are WNHNN and SYGVQD (reference sequence). The CDR3 DNA reads as TGCGCCAGCAGTGAGTCTTGGGGGACCGGGAGCACAGATACGCAGTATTTT. Its translation is CASSESWGTGSTDTQYF.

The chain is built from TRBV27 and TRBJ1-1; 8 positions match TRBD1. V was clipped by 3 bases and J by 11 bases; unmatched bases: 11. Looked up from germline, CDR1 is MNHEY and CDR2 is SMNVEV (reference sequence). This CDR3 has 14 amino acids. The CDR3 sequence is CASSLGVGQGSAFF. The CDR3 DNA reads TGTGCCAGCAGTTTGGGGGTCGGACAGGGTTCGGCTTTCTTT.

This clone has a single count. As DNA, the CDR3 is TGTGCCAGCAGCTTGGCGGCTTACGAGCAGTACTTC. Translating gives CASSLAAYEQYF. V gene TRBV5-6 combines with J gene TRBJ2-7; no clear D. The CDR3 has 12 amino acids. The V end lost 0 bases, the J end lost 4 bases, and 5 bases lay between the germline ends. CDR1 SGHDT and CDR2 YYEEEE come from the germline V gene.

The chain couples TRBV21-1 to TRBJ1-5. TRBV21-1 is noted as a pseudogene. CDR3 size: 15 residues. CDR3 protein: CASSNRIKGSQPQHF. In DNA, the CDR3 is TGTGCCAGCAGCAACCGGATAAAGGGCAGTCAGCCCCAGCATTTT.

This chain uses TRBV9 with TRBJ2-1; TRBD2 agrees at 9 bases. The germline V gene encodes CDR1 SGDLS and CDR2 YYNGEE. The length of the CDR3 is 14 residues. V lost 0 bases, J lost 6 bases, and 1 base stayed unmatched. The CDR3 protein is CASSVASGVNEQFF. DNA of the CDR3: TGTGCCAGCAGCGTAGCTAGCGGGGTCAATGAGCAGTTCTTC.

This clone appeared a single time. The rearrangement uses TRBV6-5 and TRBJ2-1; tentatively, D is TRBD2 (6 bases). This CDR3 spans 14 amino acids. Germline V gene sequence: CDR1 MNHEY, CDR2 SVGAGI. Between the trimmed V and J ends, which lost 7 bases and 8 bases, there was a span of 18 bases. The CDR3 DNA is TGTGCCAGCAAAGGGAGGCAGTTTCTTCATGAGCAGTTCTTC. Encoded protein: CASKGRQFLHEQFF.

The rearrangement links TRBV7-9 to TRBJ2-2; no firm D call. Germline CDR1 is SEHNR and CDR2 is FQNEAQ (reference sequence). V lost 2 bases to trimming and J lost 5 bases, with 3 bases between them. The length of the CDR3 is 12 residues. CDR3 in amino acids: CASSLITGELFF. The CDR3 DNA is TGTGCCAGCAGCTTAATAACCGGGGAGCTGTTTTTT.

The rearrangement links TRBV15 to TRBJ2-3, with D perhaps TRBD1 (6 bases). CDR1 LNHNV and CDR2 YYDKDF come from the germline V gene (reference sequence). CDR3 length equals 14 residues. Between the trimmed V and J ends, which lost 7 bases and 2 bases, there was a span of 13 bases. CDR3 sequence (DNA): TGTGCCACCACCTTAAGACAGGTCACAGATACGCAGTATTTT. Translation gives CATTLRQVTDTQYF.